What follows are 8 T cell receptor beta chains derived from one specimen sequenced in a study of vaccination and CD4 T cells after COVID-19. An Oncomine TCR Beta short-read assay was used to sequence the DNA from cultured CD4+ T cells. TCRdb ran MiXCR on the PCR reads and lists one entry per CDR3 protein. The table records 9,500 to 15,000 distinct CDR3 sequences, 48% of them present only once. No antigen has been identified for these receptors. This sample's treatment: approximately nine-day PBMC culture with coronavirus spike peptide pools or control peptides (ViraFEST assay). The sequenced material came from CD4+ T cells from blood, cultured in vitro. These receptors were taken from a human donor who had recovered from COVID-19.

V is TRBV12-3 or TRBV12-4 and J is TRBJ2-5, with a weak D call TRBD1 (6 bases). Trimming took 5 bases from V and 4 from J, leaving 14 bases between them. This CDR3 has 14 amino acids. CDR3 sequence (DNA): TGTGCCAGCAGTCAGAACAGGGTCCGAGAGACCCAGTACTTC. Its protein is CASSQNRVRETQYF.

This clonotype showed up just a few times. The V gene is TRBV7-9, the J gene TRBJ1-2; D is unclear. Germline V gene sequence: CDR1 SEHNR, CDR2 FQNEAQ (reference sequence). Trimming removed 5 bases at V and 5 bases at J, with 12 bases between. The CDR3 is 13 residues long. The CDR3 DNA is TGTGCCAGCAGCCCCCTCGGGGTTTATGGCTACACCTTC. As protein: CASSPLGVYGYTF.

The rearrangement links TRBV29-1 to TRBJ2-5; the D gene is possibly TRBD2 (7 bases). The CDR3 has 15 amino acids. CDR1 SQVTM and CDR2 ANQGSEA come from the germline V gene. Trimming took 5 bases from V and 1 from J, leaving 17 bases between them. CDR3: CSVNRGGGGQETQYF. CDR3 bases: TGCAGCGTTAATAGAGGCGGGGGCGGCCAAGAGACCCAGTACTTC.

The chain links TRBV7-8 to TRBJ2-7; TRBD1 agrees at 8 bases. The V segment lost 4 bases and the J segment 0 bases; nucleotides outside the gene matches: 8. The CDR3 spans 16 residues. Germline lookup yields CDR1 SGHVS and CDR2 FQNEAQ. CDR3 bases: TGTGCCAGCAGCTGGGGTGTCGGGACAGGCTCCTACGAGCAGTACTTC. It translates to CASSWGVGTGSYEQYF.

The chain links TRBV20-1 to TRBJ2-7; 9 nucleotides align to TRBD2. The germline V gene encodes CDR1 DFQATT and CDR2 SNEGSKA (reference sequence). V lost 0 bases to trimming and J lost 7 bases; unmatched junction nucleotides: 10. CDR3 length: 15 amino acids. CDR3 DNA: TGCAGTGCTAGAGATGGGGCTAGCGGGAAGGGAGAGCAGTACTTC. It is translated as CSARDGASGKGEQYF.

This clonotype showed up just a few times. The chain joins TRBV4-2 to TRBJ2-2; possible D gene TRBD1, 5 bases. Between the trimmed V and J ends, which lost 0 bases and 9 bases, there was a span of 8 bases. Germline V lookup: CDR1 LGHNA, CDR2 YNFKEQ. The CDR3 length is 13 residues. CDR3 sequence: CASSQDKGRELFF. In DNA form, the CDR3 reads TGTGCCAGCAGCCAAGATAAGGGGCGGGAGCTGTTTTTT.

This clonotype occurred a few times. V usage is TRBV28 and J usage is TRBJ1-1; the D is unclear. Trimming removed 1 base from V and 3 bases from J, with 0 bases in between. The CDR3 is 11 residues long. Per the germline V gene, CDR1 is MDHEN and CDR2 is SYDVKM. The CDR3 region has the DNA TGTGCCAGCAGTTTATACACTGAAGCTTTCTTT. Translating gives CASSLYTEAFF.

This chain links TRBV11-3 with TRBJ1-5; D unclear. CDR1 is SGHNT and CDR2 is YENEEA in the germline V gene. The CDR3 loop spans 13 amino acids. Trimming cost V 1 base and J 6 bases, with 7 bases left between them. CDR3 bases: TGTGCCAGCAGCTTAGTATTCGGTCAGCCCCAGCATTTT. Translated: CASSLVFGQPQHF.